These 20 T cell receptor beta chains were sequenced from one sample in a study of blood T cell repertoires in COVID-19. This table comes from immunoSEQ multiplex PCR, and its TCRdb copy is limited to in-frame clones, with some not included. The table lists about 110,000 clones, 71% of them singletons. Sequenced material: peripheral blood. The receptor set was obtained from a human donor with acute or convalescent COVID-19. The donor label of this sample is uncertain.

The V gene is TRBV20-1, the J gene TRBJ1-6; 9 positions match TRBD1. The germline V gene encodes CDR1 DFQATT and CDR2 SNEGSKA (reference sequence). This CDR3 comprises 11 residues. Unmatched junction bases numbered 8, after V lost 6 bases and J lost 17 bases. The CDR3 region is CSAEKDRGFHF. The CDR3 DNA reads TGCAGTGCGGAAAAGGACAGGGGATTCCACTTT.

The chain carries TRBV2 and TRBJ1-1; 7 bases line up with TRBD1. Germline trimming cut 4 bases from V and 6 bases from J; bases unmatched to any gene: 5. The CDR3 sequence is 13 residues long. Germline V gene lookup returns CDR1 SNHLY and CDR2 FYNNEI. The CDR3 DNA is TGTGCCAGCAGTGGGACAGGATTAGCTGAAGCTTTCTTT. As protein: CASSGTGLAEAFF.

A few counts support this clone. The chain has TRBV7-8 and TRBJ2-7; D is perhaps TRBD1 (5 bases). Trimming took off 5 bases at V and 6 bases at J, with 14 bases between the two ends. CDR1 and CDR2 from the germline V gene are SGHVS and FQNEAQ. The CDR3 length is 13 residues. The CDR3 loop is CASSEVREGEQYV. In DNA form, the CDR3 reads TGTGCCAGCAGCGAAGTCAGGGAAGGCGAGCAGTACGTC.

This clone occurred a few times. This chain links TRBV27 with TRBJ2-7; TRBD2 aligns across 9 bases. The CDR3 totals 14 residues. The trim removed 5 bases at V and 4 bases at J, leaving 6 bases unmatched. Germline V gives CDR1 MNHEY, CDR2 SMNVEV (reference sequence). This CDR3 reads CASSTTLAGYEQYF. In nucleotides, the CDR3 is TGTGCCAGCAGTACCACGCTAGCGGGGTACGAGCAGTACTTC.

This clone was detected only a few times. V usage is TRBV4-1 and J usage is TRBJ2-3; 8 bases map to TRBD1. Germline CDR1 is MGHRA and CDR2 is YSYEKL. V lost 4 bases, J lost 2 bases, and 5 bases stayed unmatched. This CDR3 spans 15 amino acids. The CDR3 DNA is TGCGCCAGCAGCCCGACGGGACAGGTCACAGATACGCAGTATTTT. Amino acid sequence: CASSPTGQVTDTQYF.

This chain links TRBV9 with TRBJ1-1, with D uncertain. CDR3 length: 13 residues. V lost 2 bases to trimming and J lost 4 bases, with 9 bases between them. Per the germline V gene, CDR1 is SGDLS and CDR2 is YYNGEE. CDR3 nucleotides: TGTGCCAGCAGCGTTTCGTGGGCCACTGAAGCTTTCTTT. Its protein is CASSVSWATEAFF.

This rearrangement joins TRBV4-1 to TRBJ2-5, with a possible D match to TRBD2 (6 bases). With 0 bases removed from V and 5 bases from J, the gap between germline ends came to 10 bases. The CDR3 loop spans 14 amino acids. Germline V lookup: CDR1 MGHRA, CDR2 YSYEKL. CDR3 sequence reads: CASSQDEGRETQYF. The CDR3 nucleotides are TGCGCCAGCAGCCAAGATGAGGGGAGGGAGACCCAGTACTTC.

J is TRBJ1-4 and V is TRBV19; D gene uncertain. Looked up from germline, CDR1 is LNHDA and CDR2 is SQIVND (reference sequence). With 3 bases removed from V and 5 bases from J, the gap between germline ends came to 7 bases. The CDR3 spans 13 residues. The CDR3 is CASSILRNEKLFF. Written as DNA, the CDR3 is TGTGCCAGTAGTATTCTCCGGAATGAAAAACTGTTTTTT. The whole variable domain, remainder taken from reference TRBV19 and TRBJ1-4, is DGGITQSPKYLFRKEGQNVTLSCEQNLNHDAMYWYRQDPGQGLRLIYYSQIVNDFQKGDIAEGYSVSREKKESFPLTVTSAQKNPTAFYLCASSILRNEKLFFGSGTQLSVL.

The sample holds a few counts of this clone. The chain carries TRBV19 and TRBJ2-5; D is perhaps TRBD1 (6 bases). The CDR3 spans 14 residues. Germline CDR1 LNHDA, CDR2 SQIVND (reference sequence). With 11 bases removed from V and 1 base from J, the gap between germline ends came to 17 bases. CDR3 region: CASGWGRGQETQYF. The CDR3 DNA sequence: TGTGCCTCAGGTTGGGGGCGAGGCCAAGAGACCCAGTACTTC. The full variable domain, its missing parts supplied by reference TRBV19 and TRBJ2-5, is DGGITQSPKYLFRKEGQNVTLSCEQNLNHDAMYWYRQDPGQGLRLIYYSQIVNDFQKGDIAEGYSVSREKKESFPLTVTSAQKNPTAFYLCASGWGRGQETQYFGPGTRLLVL.

This clone occurred a few times. The chain uses TRBV2 and TRBJ1-2; TRBD1 matches at 7 bases. Germline lookup yields CDR1 SNHLY and CDR2 FYNNEI. This CDR3 is built from 17 residues. V shed 5 bases and J 2 bases; nucleotides not matched to a gene: 14. CDR3 loop: CASSRPGQRTSNYGYTF. For the CDR3, the DNA is TGTGCCAGCAGTCGTCCGGGACAGAGAACCAGCAACTATGGCTACACCTTC.

This chain joins TRBV2 and TRBJ1-1; TRBD1 might be the D (5 bases). The V end lost 4 bases, the J end lost 3 bases, and 21 bases lay between the germline ends. CDR1 is SNHLY, CDR2 FYNNEI, per germline. The length of the CDR3 is 17 residues. CDR3 coding DNA: TGTGCCAGCAGTGGAGCGGAGCGGGGGTGGAGAGACACTGAAGCTTTCTTT. Translated, it gives CASSGAERGWRDTEAFF.

This clone was seen a few times. This chain uses TRBV18 with TRBJ1-5; possibly TRBD1 for D (6 bases). Germline loops: CDR1 KGHSH, CDR2 LQKENI. The CDR3 has 14 residues. V was trimmed by 3 bases and J by 5 bases, leaving 11 bases between them. The CDR3 loop is CASSPGHGDQPQHF. In nucleotides, the CDR3 is TGTGCCAGCTCACCGGGACACGGGGATCAGCCCCAGCATTTT.

This chain uses TRBV6-5 with TRBJ2-3; 8 bases map to TRBD1. The V segment lost 5 bases and the J segment 6 bases; nucleotides outside the gene matches: 10. The V gene's germline CDR1 is MNHEY and CDR2 SVGAGI. The CDR3 length is 15 residues. The CDR3 DNA follows: TGTGCCAGCAGTCCCGGACAGGGAAGCAGGGATACGCAGTATTTT. It codes for CASSPGQGSRDTQYF.

This chain connects TRBV2 to TRBJ1-1; 7 bases align to TRBD1. The CDR3 sequence is 14 residues long. Per the germline V gene, CDR1 is SNHLY and CDR2 is FYNNEI. V lost 6 bases, J lost 1 base, and 5 bases stayed unmatched. In DNA, the CDR3 is TGTGCCAGCAGAGGGGACAGCCAGAACACTGAAGCTTTCTTT. Protein: CASRGDSQNTEAFF.

CDR3: CASSSTPGQGAVGNTIYF. The CDR3 DNA reads as TGCGCCAGCAGCTCCACCCCCGGACAGGGGGCAGTTGGAAACACCATATATTTT. The chain combines TRBV5-1 with TRBJ1-3, with 11 bases identical to TRBD1. CDR1 and CDR2 from the germline V gene are SGHRS and YFSETQ. V was clipped by 3 bases and J by 3 bases; unmatched bases: 11. The CDR3 spans 18 residues.

The chain joins TRBV30 to TRBJ2-4; 7 bases line up with TRBD2. Losses at the gene ends were 3 bases for V and 2 bases for J; bases not matched to a gene: 7. Germline loops: CDR1 GTSNPN, CDR2 SVGIG (reference sequence). The CDR3 spans 15 residues. The CDR3 DNA sequence: TGTGCCTGGAGGGGAGGGATGGGCCCCAAAAACATTCAGTACTTC. It encodes CAWRGGMGPKNIQYF.

The chain has TRBV28 and TRBJ2-3; TRBD1 matches 7 bases. The V segment lost 5 bases and the J segment 6 bases; nucleotides outside the gene matches: 5. This CDR3 is 13 amino acids long. The germline V gene has CDR1 MDHEN and CDR2 SYDVKM. The CDR3 loop is CASSTRGRDTQYF. Here the CDR3 DNA reads TGTGCCAGCAGTACAAGGGGGCGGGATACGCAGTATTTT.

The rearrangement joins TRBV5-1 to TRBJ1-3; 8 bases agree with TRBD1. J was trimmed by 2 bases and V by 0 bases; bases with no gene match: 1. The V gene's germline CDR1 is SGHRS and CDR2 YFSETQ. The CDR3 sequence is 15 residues long. CDR3: CASSLGTGTGNTIYF. DNA of the CDR3: TGCGCCAGCAGCTTGGGGACAGGGACTGGAAACACCATATATTTT.

The J gene is TRBJ2-2, the V gene TRBV6-1; 9 positions match TRBD1. Per germline, CDR1 MNHNS and CDR2 SASEGT. This CDR3 spans 15 amino acids. Trimming removed 2 bases from V and 6 bases from J; junction bases left unmatched: 4. CDR3 region: CASSETGGAAGELFF. The CDR3 DNA sequence: TGTGCCAGCAGTGAAACAGGGGGCGCAGCCGGGGAGCTGTTTTTT.

The gene calls are TRBV5-1 and TRBJ2-1; weak D call: TRBD1 (5 bases). The CDR3 runs 19 residues. V dropped 0 bases and J dropped 4 bases, with 23 bases sitting between them. Germline V lookup: CDR1 SGHRS, CDR2 YFSETQ. CDR3 bases: TGCGCCAGCAGCTTGGCATCCGGGTCAGGGATTGGTTGGTACAATGAGCAGTTCTTC. It codes for CASSLASGSGIGWYNEQFF. Full variable domain (missing parts from reference TRBV5-1 and TRBJ2-1): KAGVTQTPRYLIKTRGQQVTLSCSPISGHRSVSWYQQTPGQGLQFLFEYFSETQRNKGNFPGRFSGRQFSNSRSEMNVSTLELGDSALYLCASSLASGSGIGWYNEQFFGPGTRLTVL.